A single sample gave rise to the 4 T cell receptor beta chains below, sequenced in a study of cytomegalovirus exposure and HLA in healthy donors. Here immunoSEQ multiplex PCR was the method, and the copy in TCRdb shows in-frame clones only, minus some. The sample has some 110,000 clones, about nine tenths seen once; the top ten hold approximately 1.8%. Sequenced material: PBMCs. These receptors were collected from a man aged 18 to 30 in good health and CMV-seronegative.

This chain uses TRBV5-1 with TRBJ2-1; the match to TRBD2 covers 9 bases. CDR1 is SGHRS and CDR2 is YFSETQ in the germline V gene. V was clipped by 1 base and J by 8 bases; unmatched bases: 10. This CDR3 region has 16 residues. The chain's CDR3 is CASSLPAGGRVDEQFF. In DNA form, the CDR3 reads TGCGCCAGCAGCTTGCCCGCTGGCGGGAGGGTGGATGAGCAGTTCTTC.

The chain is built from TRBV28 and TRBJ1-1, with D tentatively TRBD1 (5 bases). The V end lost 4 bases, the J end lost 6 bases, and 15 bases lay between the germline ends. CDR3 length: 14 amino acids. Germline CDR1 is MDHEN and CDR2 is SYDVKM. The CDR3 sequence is CASSYPGLGPEAFF. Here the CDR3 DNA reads TGTGCCAGCAGTTATCCGGGACTCGGGCCTGAAGCTTTCTTT.

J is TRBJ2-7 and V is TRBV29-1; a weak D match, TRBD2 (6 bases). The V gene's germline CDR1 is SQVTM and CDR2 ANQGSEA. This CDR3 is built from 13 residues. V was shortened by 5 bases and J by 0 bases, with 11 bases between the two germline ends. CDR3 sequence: CSVYLTSSYEQYF. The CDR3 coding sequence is TGCAGCGTTTACCTGACTAGCTCCTACGAGCAGTACTTC.

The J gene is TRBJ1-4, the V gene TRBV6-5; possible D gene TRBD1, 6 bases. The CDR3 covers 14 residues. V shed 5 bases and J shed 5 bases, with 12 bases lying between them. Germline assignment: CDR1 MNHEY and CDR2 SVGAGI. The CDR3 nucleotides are TGTGCCAGCAGTCTCGACAGGCAAAATGAAAAACTGTTTTTT. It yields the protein CASSLDRQNEKLFF.